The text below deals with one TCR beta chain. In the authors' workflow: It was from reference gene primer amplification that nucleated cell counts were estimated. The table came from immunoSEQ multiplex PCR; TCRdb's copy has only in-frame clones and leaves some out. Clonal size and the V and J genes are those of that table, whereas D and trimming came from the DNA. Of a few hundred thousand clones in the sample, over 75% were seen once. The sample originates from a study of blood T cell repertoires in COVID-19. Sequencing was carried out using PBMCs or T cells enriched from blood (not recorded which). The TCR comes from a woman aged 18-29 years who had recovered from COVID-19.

CDR3 amino acids: CASSLRGGYTF. The CDR3 nucleotides are TGTGCCAGCAGTTTAAGGGGAGGGTACACCTTC. The chain carries TRBV12-3 or TRBV12-4 and TRBJ1-2; D might be TRBD1 (5 bases). Trimming removed 2 bases at V and 11 bases at J, with 9 bases between. This CDR3 is 11 amino acids long.